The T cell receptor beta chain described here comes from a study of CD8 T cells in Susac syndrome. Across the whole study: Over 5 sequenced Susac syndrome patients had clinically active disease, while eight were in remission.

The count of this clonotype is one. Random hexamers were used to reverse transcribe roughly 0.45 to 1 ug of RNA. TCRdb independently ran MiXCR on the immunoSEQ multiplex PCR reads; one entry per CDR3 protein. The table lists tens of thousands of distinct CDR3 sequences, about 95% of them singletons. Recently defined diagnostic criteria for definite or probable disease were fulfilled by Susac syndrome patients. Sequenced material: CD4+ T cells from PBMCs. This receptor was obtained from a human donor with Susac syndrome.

CDR3 protein: CASSRQGTTDTQYF. The CDR3 bases are TGTGCCAGCTCACGGCAGGGGACCACAGATACGCAGTATTTT. The J gene is TRBJ2-3, the V gene TRBV18, with TRBD1 as a possible D gene (6 bases). The CDR3 consists of 14 residues. V lost 4 bases and J 2 bases, leaving 10 bases between the germline ends. Germline values: CDR1 KGHSH, CDR2 LQKENI.